This entry features one T cell receptor beta chain sequence. Its matching antigen is unknown. These data originate in a study of early T cells in non-severe SARS-CoV-2 infection. Background on the study: RNA in bulk from unsorted whole blood was sequenced, and chains were unpaired.

TCRdb analysed the 5' RACE reads with MiXCR anew, one entry per CDR3 protein. The sample has under 65,000 distinct CDR3 sequences, 12% seen once. V was pared by 4 bases and J by 4 bases, with 7 bases of the junction left unmatched. This CDR3 comprises 14 residues. Germline assignment: CDR1 SGHDT and CDR2 YYEEEE. Study-level results: Matching results from VDJdb favored anti-spike CD8 responses, leaving private and CD4 specificities undetected.

The genes are TRBV5-6 and TRBJ1-1; 7 positions agree with TRBD1. The TCR comes from an adult who was a healthcare worker with PCR-confirmed SARS-CoV-2 infection or an uninfected control (not recorded which). Sequencing was done on a sample of whole blood. This CDR3 reads CASSRGGRGTEAFF. DNA for the CDR3: TGTGCCAGCAGCCGAGGGGGCCGGGGCACTGAAGCTTTCTTT.